The T cell receptor beta chain under discussion was sequenced for a study of PD-1 blockade in classical Hodgkin lymphoma. Produced via immunoSEQ multiplex PCR; TCRdb's table is partial and in-frame only. In the table there are 11,000 to 15,000 clones, approximately 81% of which are singletons. Time point in this sample: cycle 4 day 1 (C4D1), after less than 7 weeks of nivolumab. Each and every patient relapsed after autologous stem cell transplantation, and patients got differing brentuximab vedotin exposure. Classification of best responses gave complete response, partial response or progressive disease. CDR1 is SNHLY, CDR2 FYNNEI, per germline. Deletions cut 6 bases from V and 6 bases from J, with 21 bases between. The CDR3 consists of 15 residues.

This chain connects TRBV2 to TRBJ2-7, with D perhaps matching TRBD2 (5 bases). The sample consisted of peripheral blood mononuclear cells (PBMCs), taken before the fourth cycle of nivolumab. This clonotype was obtained from a human donor with classical Hodgkin lymphoma. CDR3 sequence reads: CASSSTGKNYVEQYF. DNA of the CDR3: TGTGCCAGCAGCTCGACCGGGAAAAATTACGTCGAGCAGTACTTC.